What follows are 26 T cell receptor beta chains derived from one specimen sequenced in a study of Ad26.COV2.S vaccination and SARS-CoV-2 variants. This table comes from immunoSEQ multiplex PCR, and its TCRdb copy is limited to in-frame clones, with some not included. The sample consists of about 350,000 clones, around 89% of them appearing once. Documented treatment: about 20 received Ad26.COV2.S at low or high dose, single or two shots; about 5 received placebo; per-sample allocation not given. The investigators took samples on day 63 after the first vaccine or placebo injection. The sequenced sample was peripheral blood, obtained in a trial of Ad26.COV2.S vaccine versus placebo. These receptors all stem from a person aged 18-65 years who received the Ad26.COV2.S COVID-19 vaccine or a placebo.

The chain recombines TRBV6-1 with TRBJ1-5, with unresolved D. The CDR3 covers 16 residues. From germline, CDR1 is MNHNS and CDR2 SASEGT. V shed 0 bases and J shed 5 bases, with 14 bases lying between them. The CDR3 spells CASSEAMAGSYQPQHF. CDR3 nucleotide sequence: TGTGCCAGCAGTGAAGCAATGGCCGGATCTTATCAGCCCCAGCATTTT.

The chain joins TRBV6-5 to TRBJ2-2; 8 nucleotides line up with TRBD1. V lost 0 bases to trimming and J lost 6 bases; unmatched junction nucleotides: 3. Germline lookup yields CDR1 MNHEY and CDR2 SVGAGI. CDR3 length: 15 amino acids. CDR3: CASSYSTGVAGELFF. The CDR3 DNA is TGTGCCAGCAGTTACTCGACAGGGGTCGCCGGGGAGCTGTTTTTT.

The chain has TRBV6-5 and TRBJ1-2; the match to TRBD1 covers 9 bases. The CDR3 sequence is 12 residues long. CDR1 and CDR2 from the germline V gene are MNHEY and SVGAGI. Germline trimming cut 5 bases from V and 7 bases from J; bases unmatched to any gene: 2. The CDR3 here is CASSTGGVGYTF. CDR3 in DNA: TGTGCCAGCAGTACAGGGGGCGTTGGCTACACCTTC.

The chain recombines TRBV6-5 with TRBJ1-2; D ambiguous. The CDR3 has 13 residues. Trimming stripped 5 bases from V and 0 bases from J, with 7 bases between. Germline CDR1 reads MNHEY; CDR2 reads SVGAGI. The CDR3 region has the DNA TGTGCCAGCAGTCCCGGAACTAACTATGGCTACACCTTC. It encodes CASSPGTNYGYTF.

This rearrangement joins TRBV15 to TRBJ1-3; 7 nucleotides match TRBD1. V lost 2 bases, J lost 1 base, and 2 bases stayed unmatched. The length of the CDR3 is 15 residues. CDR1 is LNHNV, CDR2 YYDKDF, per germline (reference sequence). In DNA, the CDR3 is TGTGCCACCAGCAGAAGACAGGGTTCTGGAAACACCATATATTTT. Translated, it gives CATSRRQGSGNTIYF.

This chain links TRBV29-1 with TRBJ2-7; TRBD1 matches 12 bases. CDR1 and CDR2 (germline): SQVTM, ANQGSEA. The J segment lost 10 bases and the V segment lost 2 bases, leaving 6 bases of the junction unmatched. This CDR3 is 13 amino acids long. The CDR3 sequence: CSVENPGQGAQYF. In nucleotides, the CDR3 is TGCAGCGTTGAAAACCCGGGACAGGGGGCCCAGTACTTC.

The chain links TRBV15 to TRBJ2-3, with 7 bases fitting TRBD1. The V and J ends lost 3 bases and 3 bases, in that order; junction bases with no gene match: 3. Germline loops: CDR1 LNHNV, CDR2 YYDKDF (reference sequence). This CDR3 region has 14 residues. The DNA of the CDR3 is TGTGCCACCAGCAGGGGGGACAGTACAGATACGCAGTATTTT. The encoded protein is CATSRGDSTDTQYF.

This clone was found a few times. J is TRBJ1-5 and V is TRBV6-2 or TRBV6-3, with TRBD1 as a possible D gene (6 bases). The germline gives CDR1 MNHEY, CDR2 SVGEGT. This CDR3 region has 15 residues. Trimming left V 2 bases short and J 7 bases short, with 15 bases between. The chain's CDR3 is CASSYSSGARQPQHF. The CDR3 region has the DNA TGTGCCAGCAGTTACAGTTCGGGGGCTAGACAGCCCCAGCATTTT.

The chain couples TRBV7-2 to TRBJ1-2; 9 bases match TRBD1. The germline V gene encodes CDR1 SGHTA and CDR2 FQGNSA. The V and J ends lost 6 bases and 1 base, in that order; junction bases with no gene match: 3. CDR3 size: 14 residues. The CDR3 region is CASRGQGRNYGYTF. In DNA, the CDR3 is TGTGCCAGCAGGGGACAGGGCCGTAACTATGGCTACACCTTC. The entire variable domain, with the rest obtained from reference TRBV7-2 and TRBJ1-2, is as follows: GAGVSQSPSNKVTEKGKDVELRCDPISGHTALYWYRQSLGQGLEFLIYFQGNSAPDKSGLPSDRFSAERTGGSVSTLTIQRTQQEDSAVYLCASRGQGRNYGYTFGSGTRLTVV.

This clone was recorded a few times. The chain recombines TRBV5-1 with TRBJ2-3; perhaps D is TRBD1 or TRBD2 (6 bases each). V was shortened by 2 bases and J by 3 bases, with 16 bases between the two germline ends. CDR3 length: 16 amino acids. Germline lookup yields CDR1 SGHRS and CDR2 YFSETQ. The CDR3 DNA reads TGCGCCAGCAGCTTCACCGGGCCGGGGGCAACAGATACGCAGTATTTT. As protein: CASSFTGPGATDTQYF.

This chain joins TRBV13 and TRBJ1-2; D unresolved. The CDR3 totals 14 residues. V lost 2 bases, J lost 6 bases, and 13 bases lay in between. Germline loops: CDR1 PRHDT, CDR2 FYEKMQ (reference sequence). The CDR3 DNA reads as TGTGCCAGCAGCTTATATTCGGGCTCGGATGGCTACACCTTC. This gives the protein CASSLYSGSDGYTF.

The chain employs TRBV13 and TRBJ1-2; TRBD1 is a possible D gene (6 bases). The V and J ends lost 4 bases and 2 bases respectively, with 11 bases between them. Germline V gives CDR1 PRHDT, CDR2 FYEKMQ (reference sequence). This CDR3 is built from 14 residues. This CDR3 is CASSSATGNYGYTF. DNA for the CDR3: TGTGCCAGCAGCTCAGCTACAGGGAACTATGGCTACACCTTC.

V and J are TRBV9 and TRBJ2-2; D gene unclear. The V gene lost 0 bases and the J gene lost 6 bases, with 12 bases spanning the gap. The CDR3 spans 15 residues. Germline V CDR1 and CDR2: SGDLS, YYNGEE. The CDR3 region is CASSVGGGVAGELFF. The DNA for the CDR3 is TGTGCCAGCAGCGTAGGTGGTGGGGTTGCCGGGGAGCTGTTTTTT.

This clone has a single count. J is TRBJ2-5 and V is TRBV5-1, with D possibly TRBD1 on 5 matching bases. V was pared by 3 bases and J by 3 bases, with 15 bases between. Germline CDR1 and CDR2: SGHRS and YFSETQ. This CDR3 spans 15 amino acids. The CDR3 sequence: CASSYPEQEKETQYF. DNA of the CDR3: TGCGCCAGCAGCTACCCGGAACAGGAAAAAGAGACCCAGTACTTC.

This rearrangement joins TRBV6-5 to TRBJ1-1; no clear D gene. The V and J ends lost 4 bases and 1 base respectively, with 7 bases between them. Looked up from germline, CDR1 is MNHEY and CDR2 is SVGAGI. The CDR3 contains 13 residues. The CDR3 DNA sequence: TGTGCCAGCAGTTCCCGAGAGAACACTGAAGCTTTCTTT. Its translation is CASSSRENTEAFF.

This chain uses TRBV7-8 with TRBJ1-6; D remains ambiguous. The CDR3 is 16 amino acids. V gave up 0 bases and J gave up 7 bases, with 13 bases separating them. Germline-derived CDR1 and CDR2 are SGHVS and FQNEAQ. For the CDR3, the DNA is TGTGCCAGCAGCTTAGCGGAGTTCGTCCGGAATTCACCCCTCCACTTT. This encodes CASSLAEFVRNSPLHF.

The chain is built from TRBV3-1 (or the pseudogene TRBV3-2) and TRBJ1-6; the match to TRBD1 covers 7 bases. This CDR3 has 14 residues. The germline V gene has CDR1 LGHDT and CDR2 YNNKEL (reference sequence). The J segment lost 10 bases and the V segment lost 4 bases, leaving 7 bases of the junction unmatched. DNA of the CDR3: TGTGCCAGCAGCCCGACAGGGTGGAAGTCACCCCTCCACTTT. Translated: CASSPTGWKSPLHF.

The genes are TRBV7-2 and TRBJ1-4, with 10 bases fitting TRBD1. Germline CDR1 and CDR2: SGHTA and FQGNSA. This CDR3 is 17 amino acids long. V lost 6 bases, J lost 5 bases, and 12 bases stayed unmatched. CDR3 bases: TGTGCCAGCAGAATCGGGACAGGGGAGAGGCGGAATGAAAAACTGTTTTTT. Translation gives CASRIGTGERRNEKLFF.

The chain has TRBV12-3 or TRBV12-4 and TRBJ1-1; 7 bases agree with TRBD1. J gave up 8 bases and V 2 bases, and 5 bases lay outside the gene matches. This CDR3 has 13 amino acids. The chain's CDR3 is CASSLNQGEEAFF. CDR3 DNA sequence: TGTGCCAGCAGTTTAAATCAGGGGGAGGAAGCTTTCTTT.

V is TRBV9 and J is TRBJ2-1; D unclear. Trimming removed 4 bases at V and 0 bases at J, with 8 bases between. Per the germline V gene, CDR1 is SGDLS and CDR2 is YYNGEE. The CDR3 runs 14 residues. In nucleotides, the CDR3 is TGTGCCAGCAGCCCGGCGGACTCCTACAATGAGCAGTTCTTC. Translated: CASSPADSYNEQFF.

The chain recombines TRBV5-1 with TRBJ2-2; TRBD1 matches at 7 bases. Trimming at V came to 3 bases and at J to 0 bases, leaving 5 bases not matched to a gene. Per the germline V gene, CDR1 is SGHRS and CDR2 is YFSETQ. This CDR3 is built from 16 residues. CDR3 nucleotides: TGCGCCAGCAGCTGGGGGCAGGGGGCGAACACCGGGGAGCTGTTTTTT. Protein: CASSWGQGANTGELFF.

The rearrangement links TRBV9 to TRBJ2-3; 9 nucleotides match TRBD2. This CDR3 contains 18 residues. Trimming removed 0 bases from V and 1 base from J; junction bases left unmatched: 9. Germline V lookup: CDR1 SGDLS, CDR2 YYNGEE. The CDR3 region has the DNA TGTGCCAGCAGCGTAGGGCTAGCGGGGTATTCGGGCACAGATACGCAGTATTTT. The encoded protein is CASSVGLAGYSGTDTQYF.

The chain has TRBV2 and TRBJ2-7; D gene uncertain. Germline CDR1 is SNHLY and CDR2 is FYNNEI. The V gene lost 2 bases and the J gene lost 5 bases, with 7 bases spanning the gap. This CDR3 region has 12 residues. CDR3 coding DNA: TGTGCCAGCAGTGAATTCACCCACGAGCAGTACTTC. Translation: CASSEFTHEQYF.

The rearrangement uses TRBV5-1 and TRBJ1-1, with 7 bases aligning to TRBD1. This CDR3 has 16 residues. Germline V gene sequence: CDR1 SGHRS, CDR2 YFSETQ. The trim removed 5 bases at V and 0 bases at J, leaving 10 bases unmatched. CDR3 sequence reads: CASSSGQGGLNTEAFF. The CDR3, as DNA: TGCGCCAGCAGTTCGGGGCAGGGGGGCTTGAACACTGAAGCTTTCTTT.

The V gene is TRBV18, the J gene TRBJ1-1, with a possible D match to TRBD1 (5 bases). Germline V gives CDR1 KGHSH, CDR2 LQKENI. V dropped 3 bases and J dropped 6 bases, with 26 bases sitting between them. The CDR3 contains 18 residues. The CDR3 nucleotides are TGTGCCAGCTCACCTCGGGACGGGGGTTTGGGAAGGAAGGCTGAAGCTTTCTTT. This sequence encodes CASSPRDGGLGRKAEAFF.

The CDR3 protein is CASTRTATNEKLFF. CDR3 bases: TGTGCCAGCACCAGGACAGCTACTAATGAAAAACTGTTTTTT. The rearrangement uses TRBV7-8 and TRBJ1-4; a possible D gene is TRBD1 (6 bases). The CDR3 is 14 residues long. Per the germline V gene, CDR1 is SGHVS and CDR2 is FQNEAQ. Between the trimmed V and J ends, which lost 7 bases and 2 bases, there was a span of 11 bases.